This T cell receptor beta chain is from a study of blood T cell repertoires in COVID-19. Data came from immunoSEQ multiplex PCR; TCRdb stores just in-frame clones and leaves some out. The sample has 200,000 to 250,000 clones, 86% seen once; the top ten hold about 12%. Germline V gene sequence: CDR1 SGHRS, CDR2 YFSETQ. The CDR3 spans 14 residues. The junction had 10 bases not matched to a gene; V was cut back by 4 bases and J by 6 bases. This sequence joins TRBV5-1 and TRBJ2-7, with TRBD2 matching 7 bases. The sequence came from an elderly man with acute or convalescent COVID-19. What was sequenced was peripheral blood. The DNA of the CDR3 is TGCGCCAGCAGCGACCCTAGCGGCAATCCCGAGCAGTACTTC. Its translation is CASSDPSGNPEQYF.